The rows below give T cell receptor beta chains drawn from one sample of a study of patients and donors after allogeneic stem cell transplantation. One entry per CDR3 protein results from TCRdb running MiXCR on the RT-PCR reads. This sample yields 150,000 or so distinct CDR3 sequences, of which about 24% are seen a single time; 20% to 30% belongs to the top ten. Sample: blood, either unsorted or a sorted T cell fraction (not recorded which). These receptors all come from a human donor who was either an allogeneic HSCT recipient or a stem cell or donor lymphocyte infusion donor (not recorded which). It is not recorded whose cells these are; they may come from a transplant donor. Both conserved end residues are part of each CDR3. Fields, in order: V gene, J gene, D gene, clone size, CDR3 DNA, CDR3 protein. The D gene is left open where the match is weak. Size is stated for part of the rows, as once, few or many counts, or as a class when the clone is expanded.

v_gene: TRBV9; j_gene: TRBJ2-1; d_gene: .; abundance: .; CDR3nt: TGTGCCAGCAGCTGGGGGGTTCTAAATGAGCAGTTCTTC; CDR3aa: CASSWGVLNEQFF
v_gene: TRBV12-3/TRBV12-4; j_gene: TRBJ2-5; d_gene: .; abundance: .; CDR3nt: TGTGCCAGCAGTTTGTGGCAGGGCAACCAAGAGACCCAGTACTTC; CDR3aa: CASSLWQGNQETQYF
v_gene: TRBV12-5; j_gene: TRBJ1-1; d_gene: .; abundance: .; CDR3nt: TGTGCTAGTGGGCTGCAGGGACGGACTGAAGCTTTCTTT; CDR3aa: CASGLQGRTEAFF
v_gene: TRBV6-6; j_gene: TRBJ1-4; d_gene: TRBD1; abundance: .; CDR3nt: TGTGCCAGCAAAAACACGCCGGACAGGGGTATGGAAAAACTGTTTTTT; CDR3aa: CASKNTPDRGMEKLFF
v_gene: TRBV19; j_gene: TRBJ1-1; d_gene: .; abundance: .; CDR3nt: TGTGCCAGTAGCACTACCGGGACTTGGAACACTGAAGCTTTCTTT; CDR3aa: CASSTTGTWNTEAFF
v_gene: TRBV20-1; j_gene: TRBJ2-2; d_gene: .; abundance: .; CDR3nt: TGCAGTGCCAGCTCCGGTACGGGGACCGGGGAGCTGTTTTTT; CDR3aa: CSASSGTGTGELFF
v_gene: TRBV7-7; j_gene: TRBJ2-1; d_gene: TRBD2; abundance: few; CDR3nt: TGTGCTAGCAGCCCCACGACTAGCGGGGATGAGCAGTTCTTC; CDR3aa: CASSPTTSGDEQFF
v_gene: TRBV12-3/TRBV12-4; j_gene: TRBJ2-4; d_gene: .; abundance: few; CDR3nt: TGTGCCAGCAGTACTCCCGCGGGGGCCCTCCGTTCGGCCATTCAGTACTTC; CDR3aa: CASSTPAGALRSAIQYF
v_gene: TRBV25-1; j_gene: TRBJ1-2; d_gene: .; abundance: .; CDR3nt: TGTGCCAGCAGTGAAGGAAGTTTTAATGCCTACACCTTC; CDR3aa: CASSEGSFNAYTF
v_gene: TRBV12-3/TRBV12-4; j_gene: TRBJ1-6; d_gene: TRBD1; abundance: once; CDR3nt: TGTGCCAGCACCTTCTGGGGGACAGGGGGATACCCCCTCCACTTT; CDR3aa: CASTFWGTGGYPLHF
v_gene: TRBV20-1; j_gene: TRBJ1-6; d_gene: .; abundance: few; CDR3nt: TGCAGTGCTAGAGTCAGTAGGGCTGGGTCACCCCTCCACTTT; CDR3aa: CSARVSRAGSPLHF
v_gene: TRBV4-1; j_gene: TRBJ1-6; d_gene: .; abundance: many; CDR3nt: TGCGCCAGCAGCCAAGATAAGACAGCCCCTTTTAATTCACCCCTCCACTTT; CDR3aa: CASSQDKTAPFNSPLHF
v_gene: TRBV20-1; j_gene: TRBJ2-1; d_gene: TRBD2; abundance: .; CDR3nt: TGCAGTGCGGAGACTAGCGGGAGACTAAATGAGCAGTTCTTC; CDR3aa: CSAETSGRLNEQFF
v_gene: TRBV14; j_gene: TRBJ2-7; d_gene: .; abundance: few; CDR3nt: TGTGCCAGCAGCCAAGTCAGGGGTGTTTCCTACGAGCAGTACTTC; CDR3aa: CASSQVRGVSYEQYF
v_gene: TRBV12-3/TRBV12-4; j_gene: TRBJ1-1; d_gene: .; abundance: few; CDR3nt: TGTGCCAGCAGTTGGACCCTAGGGAGGAGGTGGAACACTGAAGCTTTCTTT; CDR3aa: CASSWTLGRRWNTEAFF
v_gene: TRBV10-3; j_gene: TRBJ2-3; d_gene: TRBD2; abundance: few; CDR3nt: TGTGCCATCAGAGCGAGCCCGGGACTAGAGGAAGATACGCAGTATTTT; CDR3aa: CAIRASPGLEEDTQYF
v_gene: TRBV4-1; j_gene: TRBJ2-7; d_gene: .; abundance: .; CDR3nt: TGCGCCAGCAGTATAGGATTCGAGCAGTACTTC; CDR3aa: CASSIGFEQYF
v_gene: TRBV2; j_gene: TRBJ2-7; d_gene: TRBD2; abundance: .; CDR3nt: TGTGCCAGCAGTGAAAAACTAGCGATTTCATACGAGCAGTACTTC; CDR3aa: CASSEKLAISYEQYF
v_gene: TRBV29-1; j_gene: TRBJ1-2; d_gene: .; abundance: few; CDR3nt: TGCAGCGTTGTCAGCCCCGAACAGTATGGCTACACCTTC; CDR3aa: CSVVSPEQYGYTF
v_gene: TRBV20-1; j_gene: TRBJ2-3; d_gene: TRBD2; abundance: .; CDR3nt: TGCAGTGCAACCACCGGGACTAGCGGGAGGTTGGATACGCAGTATTTT; CDR3aa: CSATTGTSGRLDTQYF
v_gene: TRBV6-5; j_gene: TRBJ2-2; d_gene: TRBD2; abundance: .; CDR3nt: TGTGCCAGCAGCATGACTAGCGGAAACACCGGGGAGCTGTTTTTT; CDR3aa: CASSMTSGNTGELFF
v_gene: TRBV10-3; j_gene: TRBJ2-3; d_gene: .; abundance: few; CDR3nt: TGTGCCATCCACGGCGGGGGCACAGATACGCAGTATTTT; CDR3aa: CAIHGGGTDTQYF
v_gene: TRBV7-2; j_gene: TRBJ1-6; d_gene: .; abundance: .; CDR3nt: TGTGCCAGCCTACAGAGACAGGCTAATAATTCACCCCTCCACTTT; CDR3aa: CASLQRQANNSPLHF
v_gene: TRBV12-3/TRBV12-4; j_gene: TRBJ2-1; d_gene: .; abundance: few; CDR3nt: TGTGCCAGCAACCGAGGACAGGGAGGGAATGAGCAGTTCTTC; CDR3aa: CASNRGQGGNEQFF
v_gene: TRBV27; j_gene: TRBJ2-4; d_gene: .; abundance: .; CDR3nt: TGTGCCAGCAGCTTCCGGGGGAACATTCAGTACTTC; CDR3aa: CASSFRGNIQYF
v_gene: TRBV20-1; j_gene: TRBJ2-7; d_gene: TRBD2; abundance: .; CDR3nt: TGCAGTGTTACCCTAGCGGAACTTGCCTACGAGCAGTACTTC; CDR3aa: CSVTLAELAYEQYF
v_gene: TRBV11-2; j_gene: TRBJ1-1; d_gene: .; abundance: few; CDR3nt: TGTGCCAGCAGCTTAAGAGGAAGTGGTAAGAACACTGAAGCTTTCTTT; CDR3aa: CASSLRGSGKNTEAFF
v_gene: TRBV9; j_gene: TRBJ1-1; d_gene: .; abundance: many; CDR3nt: TGTGCCAGCAGCACCGGCGACTTGATTAGGACTGAAGCTTTCTTT; CDR3aa: CASSTGDLIRTEAFF